Below, 2 T cell receptor beta chains from the same sample are listed, as sequenced in a study of cytomegalovirus exposure and HLA in healthy donors. PCR primers comprised 60 Vbeta and 13 Jbeta primers. Clones were read by immunoSEQ multiplex PCR, and TCRdb kept only the in-frame ones, dropping some. The table has 150,000 to 200,000 clones, around 76% seen once. Sequencing used PBMCs. These receptors were taken from a woman aged 40 to 49 in good health and CMV-seronegative.

The chain's CDR3 is CASSGFADGYTF. In DNA form, the CDR3 reads TGTGCCAGCAGCGGGTTTGCGGATGGCTACACCTTC. The chain employs TRBV28 and TRBJ1-2; D unclear. Germline CDR1 and CDR2: MDHEN and SYDVKM. CDR3 length equals 12 residues. Trimming stripped 6 bases from V and 6 bases from J, with 11 bases between.

The chain is built from TRBV7-8 and TRBJ1-2; a possible D gene is TRBD1 (6 bases). Between the trimmed V and J ends, which lost 5 bases and 4 bases, there was a span of 20 bases. This CDR3 comprises 16 residues. The germline gives CDR1 SGHVS, CDR2 FQNEAQ. The chain's CDR3 is CASSPMGAGIIYGYTF. Written as DNA, the CDR3 is TGTGCCAGCAGCCCCATGGGGGCAGGAATTATCTATGGCTACACCTTC.